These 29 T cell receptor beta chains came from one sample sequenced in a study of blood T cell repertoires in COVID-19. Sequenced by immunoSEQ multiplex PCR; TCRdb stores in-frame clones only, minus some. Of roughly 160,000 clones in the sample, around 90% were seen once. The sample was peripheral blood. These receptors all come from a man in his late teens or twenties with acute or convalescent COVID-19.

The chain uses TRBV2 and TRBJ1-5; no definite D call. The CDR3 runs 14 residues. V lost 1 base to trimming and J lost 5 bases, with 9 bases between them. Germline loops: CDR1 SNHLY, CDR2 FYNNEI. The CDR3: CASSEDEAYQPQHF. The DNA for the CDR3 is TGTGCCAGCAGTGAAGATGAAGCTTATCAGCCCCAGCATTTT.

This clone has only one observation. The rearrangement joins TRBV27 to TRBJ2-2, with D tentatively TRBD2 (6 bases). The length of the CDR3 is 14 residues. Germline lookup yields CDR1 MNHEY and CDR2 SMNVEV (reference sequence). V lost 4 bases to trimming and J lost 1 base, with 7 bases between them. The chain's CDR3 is CASSWGGNTGELFF. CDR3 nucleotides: TGTGCCAGCAGTTGGGGAGGGAACACCGGGGAGCTGTTTTTT.

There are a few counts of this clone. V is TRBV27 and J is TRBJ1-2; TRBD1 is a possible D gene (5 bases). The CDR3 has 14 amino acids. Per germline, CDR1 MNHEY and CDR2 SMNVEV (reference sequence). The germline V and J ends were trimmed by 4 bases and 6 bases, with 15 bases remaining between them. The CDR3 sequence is CASSSRIPGDGYTF. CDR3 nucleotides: TGTGCCAGCAGTTCCAGGATCCCGGGGGATGGCTACACCTTC.

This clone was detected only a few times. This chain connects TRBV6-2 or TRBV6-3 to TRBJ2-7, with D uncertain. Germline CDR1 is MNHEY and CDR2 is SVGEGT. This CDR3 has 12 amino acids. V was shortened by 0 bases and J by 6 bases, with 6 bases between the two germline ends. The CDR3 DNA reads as TGTGCCAGCAGTTACTCGGCGGTCGAGCAGTACTTC. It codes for CASSYSAVEQYF.

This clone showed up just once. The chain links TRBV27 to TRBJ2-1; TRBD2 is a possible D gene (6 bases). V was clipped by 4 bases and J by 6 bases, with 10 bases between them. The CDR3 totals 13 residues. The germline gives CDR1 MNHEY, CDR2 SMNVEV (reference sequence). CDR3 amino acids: CASSYGGANEQFF. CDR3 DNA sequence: TGTGCCAGCAGTTACGGAGGGGCCAATGAGCAGTTCTTC.

The CDR3 spells CASKTPRVLGGYTF. In nucleotides, the CDR3 is TGTGCCAGCAAAACCCCCAGGGTCCTGGGCGGCTACACCTTC. The rearrangement uses TRBV6-5 and TRBJ1-2; possibly TRBD1 for D (5 bases). The V end lost 7 bases, the J end lost 8 bases, and 20 bases lay between the germline ends. The germline V gene encodes CDR1 MNHEY and CDR2 SVGAGI. The CDR3 covers 14 residues.

The CDR3 sequence: CASSIEEGGTEAFF. For the CDR3, the DNA is TGTGCCAGTAGTATAGAGGAAGGGGGCACTGAAGCTTTCTTT. The chain is built from TRBV19 and TRBJ1-1; D might be TRBD1 (6 bases). Germline assignment: CDR1 LNHDA and CDR2 SQIVND (reference sequence). This CDR3 spans 14 amino acids. Trimming cost V 0 bases and J 4 bases, with 9 bases left between them. Full variable domain (outside the CDR3, taken from reference TRBV19 and TRBJ1-1): DGGITQSPKYLFRKEGQNVTLSCEQNLNHDAMYWYRQDPGQGLRLIYYSQIVNDFQKGDIAEGYSVSREKKESFPLTVTSAQKNPTAFYLCASSIEEGGTEAFFGQGTRLTVV.

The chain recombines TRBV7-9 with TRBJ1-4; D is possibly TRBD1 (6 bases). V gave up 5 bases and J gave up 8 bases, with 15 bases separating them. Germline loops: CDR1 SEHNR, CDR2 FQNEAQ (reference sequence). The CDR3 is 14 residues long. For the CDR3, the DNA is TGTGCCAGCAGCCTTGGGACATCTGAGGAAAAACTGTTTTTT. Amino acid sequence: CASSLGTSEEKLFF.

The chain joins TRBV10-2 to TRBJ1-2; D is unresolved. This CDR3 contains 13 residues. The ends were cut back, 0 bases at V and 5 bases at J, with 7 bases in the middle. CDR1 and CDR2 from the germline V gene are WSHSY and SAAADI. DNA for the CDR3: TGCGCCAGCAGTGAGTCAGGAGCTTATGGCTACACCTTC. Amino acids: CASSESGAYGYTF.

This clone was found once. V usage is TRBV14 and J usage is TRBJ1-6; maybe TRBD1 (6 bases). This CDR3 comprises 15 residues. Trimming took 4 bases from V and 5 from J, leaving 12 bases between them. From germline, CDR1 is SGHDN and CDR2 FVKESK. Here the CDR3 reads CASSLDRLNNSPLHF. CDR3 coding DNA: TGTGCCAGCAGCCTAGACAGGCTAAATAATTCACCCCTCCACTTT.

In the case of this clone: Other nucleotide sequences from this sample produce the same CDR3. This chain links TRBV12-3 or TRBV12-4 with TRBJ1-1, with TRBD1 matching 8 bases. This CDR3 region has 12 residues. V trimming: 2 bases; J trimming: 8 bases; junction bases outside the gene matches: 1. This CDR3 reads CASSLQGAEAFF. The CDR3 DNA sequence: TGTGCCAGCAGTTTACAGGGGGCGGAAGCTTTCTTT.

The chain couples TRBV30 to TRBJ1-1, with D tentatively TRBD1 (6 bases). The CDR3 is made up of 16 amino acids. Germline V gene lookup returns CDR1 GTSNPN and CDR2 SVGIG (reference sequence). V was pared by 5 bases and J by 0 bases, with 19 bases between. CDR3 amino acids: CAWDPFRGGMNTEAFF. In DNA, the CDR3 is TGTGCCTGGGACCCCTTTAGGGGGGGGATGAACACTGAAGCTTTCTTT.

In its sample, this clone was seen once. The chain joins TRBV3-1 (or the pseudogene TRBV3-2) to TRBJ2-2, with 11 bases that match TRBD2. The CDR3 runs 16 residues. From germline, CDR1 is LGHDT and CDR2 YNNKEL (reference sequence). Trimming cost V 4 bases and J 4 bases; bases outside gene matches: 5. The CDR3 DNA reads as TGTGCCAGCAGCCGCCGACTAGCGGGGACCACCGGGGAGCTGTTTTTT. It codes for CASSRRLAGTTGELFF.

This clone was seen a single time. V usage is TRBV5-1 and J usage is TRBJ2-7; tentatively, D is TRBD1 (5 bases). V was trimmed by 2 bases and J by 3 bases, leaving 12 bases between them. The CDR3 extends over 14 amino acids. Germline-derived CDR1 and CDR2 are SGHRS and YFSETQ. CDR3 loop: CASSFTGLGYEQYF. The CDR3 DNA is TGCGCCAGCAGCTTTACAGGTTTGGGCTACGAGCAGTACTTC.

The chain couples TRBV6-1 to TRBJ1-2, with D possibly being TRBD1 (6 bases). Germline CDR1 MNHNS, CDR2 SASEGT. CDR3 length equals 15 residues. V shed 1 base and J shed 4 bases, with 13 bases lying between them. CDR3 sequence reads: CASSEEPQGVYGYTF. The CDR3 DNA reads TGTGCCAGCAGTGAAGAACCACAGGGAGTCTATGGCTACACCTTC.

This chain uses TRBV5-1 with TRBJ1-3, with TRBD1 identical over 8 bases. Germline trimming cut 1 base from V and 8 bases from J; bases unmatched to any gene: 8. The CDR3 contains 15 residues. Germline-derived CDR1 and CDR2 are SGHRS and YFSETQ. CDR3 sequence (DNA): TGCGCCAGCAGCTTGAGGGCCAGGGGGCTCGACACCATATATTTT. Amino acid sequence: CASSLRARGLDTIYF.

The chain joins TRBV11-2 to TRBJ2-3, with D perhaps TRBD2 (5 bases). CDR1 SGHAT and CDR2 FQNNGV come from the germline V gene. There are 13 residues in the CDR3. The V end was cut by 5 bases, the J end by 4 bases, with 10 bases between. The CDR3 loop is CASSLAGADTQYF. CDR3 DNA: TGTGCCAGCAGCCTTGCGGGCGCAGATACGCAGTATTTT.

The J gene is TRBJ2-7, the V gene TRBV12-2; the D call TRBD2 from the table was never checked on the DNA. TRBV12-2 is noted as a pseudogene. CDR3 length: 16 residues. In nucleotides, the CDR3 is TGTGCAAGTCGCCCCGAAACCGGGTTAGAGGACTACGAGCAGTACTTC. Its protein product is CASRPETGLEDYEQYF.

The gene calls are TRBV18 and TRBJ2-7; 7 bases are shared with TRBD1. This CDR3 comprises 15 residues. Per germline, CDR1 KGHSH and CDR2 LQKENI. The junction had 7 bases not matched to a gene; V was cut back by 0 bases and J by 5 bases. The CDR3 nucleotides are TGTGCCAGCTCACCACCGTTCACAGGGGCTGACGAGCAGTACTTC. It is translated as CASSPPFTGADEQYF.

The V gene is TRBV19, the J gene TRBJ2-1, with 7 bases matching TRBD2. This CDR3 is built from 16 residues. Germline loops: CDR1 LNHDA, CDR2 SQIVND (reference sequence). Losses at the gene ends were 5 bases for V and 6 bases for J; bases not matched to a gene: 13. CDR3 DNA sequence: TGTGCCAGTAGTTCTCCCGGGACTACCACAGGCAATGAGCAGTTCTTC. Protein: CASSSPGTTTGNEQFF.

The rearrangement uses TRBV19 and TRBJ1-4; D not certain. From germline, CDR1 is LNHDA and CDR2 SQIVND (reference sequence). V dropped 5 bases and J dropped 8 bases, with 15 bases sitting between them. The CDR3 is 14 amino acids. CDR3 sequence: CASSETGREEKLFF. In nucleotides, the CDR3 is TGTGCCAGTAGTGAGACGGGGAGGGAGGAAAAACTGTTTTTT.

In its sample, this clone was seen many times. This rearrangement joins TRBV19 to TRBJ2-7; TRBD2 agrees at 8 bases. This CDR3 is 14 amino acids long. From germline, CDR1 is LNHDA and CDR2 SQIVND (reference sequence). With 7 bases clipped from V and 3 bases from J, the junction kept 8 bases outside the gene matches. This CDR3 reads CASTTVAGHYEQYF. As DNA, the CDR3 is TGTGCCAGTACCACCGTAGCGGGACACTACGAGCAGTACTTC.

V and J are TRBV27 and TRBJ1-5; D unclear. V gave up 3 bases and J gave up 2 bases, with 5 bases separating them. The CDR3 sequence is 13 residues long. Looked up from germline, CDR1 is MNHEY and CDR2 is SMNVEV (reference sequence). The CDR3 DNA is TGTGCCAGCAGTTTTAATGGCAATCAGCCCCAGCATTTT. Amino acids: CASSFNGNQPQHF.

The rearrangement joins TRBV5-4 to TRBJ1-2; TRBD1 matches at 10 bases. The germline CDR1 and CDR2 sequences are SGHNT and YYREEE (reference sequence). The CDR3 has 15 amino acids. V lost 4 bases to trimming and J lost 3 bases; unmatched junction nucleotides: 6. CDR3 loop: CASSAGTGVDYGYTF. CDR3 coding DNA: TGTGCCAGCAGCGCCGGGACAGGGGTGGACTATGGCTACACCTTC.

Here the CDR3 DNA reads TGTGCCAGCAGCTTATATCTGCCGGGGGGGAGATTTGCAGATACGCAGTATTTT. Amino acid sequence: CASSLYLPGGRFADTQYF. The J gene is TRBJ2-3, the V gene TRBV13; 8 bases agree with TRBD2. This CDR3 is 18 amino acids long. Germline assignment: CDR1 PRHDT and CDR2 FYEKMQ (reference sequence). Trimming took 2 bases from V and 4 from J; bases not matched to a gene: 14.

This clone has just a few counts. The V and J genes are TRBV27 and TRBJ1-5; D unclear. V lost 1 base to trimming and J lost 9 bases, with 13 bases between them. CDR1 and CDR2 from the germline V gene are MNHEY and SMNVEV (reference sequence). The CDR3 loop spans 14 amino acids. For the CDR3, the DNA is TGTGCCAGCAGTTTATTCGGGTCGGCCAGGCCCCAGCATTTT. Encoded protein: CASSLFGSARPQHF.

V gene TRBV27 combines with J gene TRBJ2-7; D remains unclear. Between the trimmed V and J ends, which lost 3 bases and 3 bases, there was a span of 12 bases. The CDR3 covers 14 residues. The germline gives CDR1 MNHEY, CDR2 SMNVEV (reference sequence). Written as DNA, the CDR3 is TGTGCCAGCAGTTTCCTAGGAATCGGCTACGAGCAGTACTTC. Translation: CASSFLGIGYEQYF.

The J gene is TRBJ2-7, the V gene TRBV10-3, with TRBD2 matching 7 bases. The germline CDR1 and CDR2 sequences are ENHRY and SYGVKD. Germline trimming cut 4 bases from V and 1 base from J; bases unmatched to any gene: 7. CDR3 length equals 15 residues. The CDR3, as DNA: TGTGCCATCAGTGGGGGCCTGCGGGGGTCCTACGAGCAGTACTTC. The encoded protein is CAISGGLRGSYEQYF.

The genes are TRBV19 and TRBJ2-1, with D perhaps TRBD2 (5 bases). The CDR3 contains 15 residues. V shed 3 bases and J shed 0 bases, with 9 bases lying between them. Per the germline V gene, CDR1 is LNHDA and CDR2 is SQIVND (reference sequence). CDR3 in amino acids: CASSMRVSSYNEQFF. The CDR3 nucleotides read TGTGCCAGTAGTATGCGGGTTAGCTCCTACAATGAGCAGTTCTTC.